This TCR beta chain was documented in a study of blood T cell repertoires in COVID-19. In the study overall: Acute and convalescent COVID-19 samples came from the United States, Italy and Spain. PBMCs, B-cell-depleted T cells, or T cells provided the cDNA or gDNA that made up the material.

Looked up from germline, CDR1 is SGHKS and CDR2 is YYEKEE (reference sequence). The CDR3 is 14 residues long. V was pared by 0 bases and J by 2 bases, with 6 bases between. Seattle patients were enrolled during active infection and followed longitudinally. Original methodology: The authors estimated nucleated cell counts from reference gene primer amplification. TCRdb's copy holds only in-frame clones and misses some; the assay was immunoSEQ multiplex PCR. V, J and clone size were drawn from that table, and D and trimming were deduced from the DNA. The table records 230,000 or so clones, nearly 90% of them present only once.

Sequencing was done on a sample of peripheral blood. The receptor comes from a woman aged 60-75 years with COVID-19, enrolled during active disease. The chain is built from TRBV5-5 and TRBJ1-5; D perhaps matches TRBD1 (6 bases). The CDR3 DNA follows: TGTGCCAGCAGCTTGGCAGGGGGCAATCAGCCCCAGCATTTT. It specifies CASSLAGGNQPQHF.